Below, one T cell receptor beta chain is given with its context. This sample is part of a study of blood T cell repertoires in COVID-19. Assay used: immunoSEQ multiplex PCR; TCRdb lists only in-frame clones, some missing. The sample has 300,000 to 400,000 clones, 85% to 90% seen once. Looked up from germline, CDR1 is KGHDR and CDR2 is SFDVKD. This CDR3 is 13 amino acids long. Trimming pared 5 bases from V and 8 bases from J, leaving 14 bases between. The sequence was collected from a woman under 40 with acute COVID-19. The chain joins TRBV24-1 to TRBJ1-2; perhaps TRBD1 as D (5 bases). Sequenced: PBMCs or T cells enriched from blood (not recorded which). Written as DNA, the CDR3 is TGTGCCACCAGTGCCCAGGGTTGGCACGGCTACACCTTC. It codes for CATSAQGWHGYTF.